The present T cell receptor beta chain was sequenced within a study of shared clonotypes between healthy human individuals (dated by TCRdb to 2018 to 2021). Context from the whole study: The cohort comprised a couple of women and a few men aged 18 to 49 years. For each donor, CD4 naive and CD4 memory were each run on three plates, CD8 naive on two plates, and CD8 memory on one plate. Each donor's leukapheresis produced roughly between roughly 0.94 and 9.5 billion PBMCs. The study deeply sequenced blood TCR repertoires of about 5 healthy adults to estimate repertoire size and the extent of clonotype sharing between individuals. To increase sequencing depth and limit assay-specific biases, different laboratories used diverse techniques to prepare libraries and sequence TCR repertoires.

Healthy HIV-negative adults with no recently reported acute infections or vaccinations were included as donors. Every donor was a Caucasian adult residing in Nashville, Tennessee, USA. Magnetic negative selection was used to enrich CD4+ T cells, after which naive cells were positively selected on CD45RA and the negative fraction became the memory subset. Blood was collected by leukapheresis, and PBMCs were isolated by Ficoll-Histopaque density gradient centrifugation and then cryopreserved in liquid nitrogen vapor phase. Purity and quantity of every magnetically sorted T cell population were checked by analytical flow cytometry. Each sorted fraction had its genomic DNA isolated and then quantified by UV absorbance on a Nanodrop 2000c. The paper's findings and limits, for the study overall: Pairwise subsampling led to the expectation that sequencing depth would affect the degree of clonotype sharing among donors. Sampling was restricted to blood, and TCR repertoires in tissue are likely to differ from TCR repertoires in blood. Naive subsets generally had larger estimated clonotype richness than memory subsets. Clonotypes shared by all four sorted-subset donors showed higher generation probabilities than non-shared clonotypes. Sharing across a handful of donors was observed for 4.5% to 6.5% of naive CD4, 3.5% of naive CD8, 2% to 2.5% of memory CD4, and roughly 0.4% of memory CD8 clonotypes. Because the study included a small number of donors, the genetic and exposure-history diversity represented was limited. Rarefaction of sorted-subset datasets indicated incomplete sequencing despite the large sequencing depth.

Using the deep immunoSEQ assay, TCR CDR3 regions were amplified from genomic DNA by multiplex PCR. For each cell subset, the extracted genomic DNA was distributed evenly across all wells of several immunoSEQ 96-well plates, and each plate served as one replicate. For sorted subsets, approximately 190 ng genomic DNA, equal to 25,000 to 35,000 T cell genomes, was loaded into each replicate PCR. The purified libraries were quantified using a Qubit 3.0 fluorometer, sized with a Bioanalyzer 2100, and then quantified again using the KAPA Library Quantification kit. Every immunoSEQ 96-well plate was sequenced on a dedicated single-read 150-cycle Illumina NextSeq 550 flow cell. The published analysis was carried out like this. Because only junctional sequences without quality scores were contained in the immunoSEQ output, filtering matching that applied to full-length reads could not be performed. Sequences were annotated with PyIR, a Python wrapper for IgBLAST v1.9, using IMGT germline references to assign V/J genes and CDR3. Reads were removed for weak V/J assignments (E-value above 1e-6), missing CDR3, stop codons, out-of-frame junctions, or ambiguous translated residues. V3J clonotypes were defined by identical inferred V gene, J gene, and CDR3 amino acid sequence. To compute the percentage overlap between repertoires, the number of shared unique clonotypes was divided by the size of the smaller repertoire. Three approaches were used to assess repertoire richness: RTK rarefaction, the Chao1 estimator, and Recon v2.1 estimates of unobserved clonotypes. Generation probabilities were computed with OLGA for all TCRbeta clonotypes obtained by the gDNA method from four donors. Here the immuneACCESS table is served through TCRdb, limited to in-frame sequences with V and J called. Missing clones are a known gap in these copies; in checked studies unresolved V genes cover under half, and the rest lacks a known reason. That table supplies the V and J calls and clone size; D and trimming were determined from the DNA. Counted in this sample were approximately 2.3 million clones; approximately 95% of them appeared once. 0.39% of the sample comes from the top ten.

According to the germline V gene, CDR1 reads MDHEN and CDR2 reads SYDVKM. V is clipped by 5 bases and J by 1 base, and the sequence between their germline boundaries is 20 bases long. The CDR3 covers 17 residues, taking in both the cysteine and the phenylalanine. Left in the record is the CDR3 DNA by itself, 51 bases read in frame from the first base. In regard to this clone: This receptor's antigen is unknown. The record has no base qualities; no much larger clone is one base away.

The chain is assembled from TRBV28 and TRBJ1-2; perhaps TRBD1 is the D gene, with 5 bases matching. Sample: naive CD4+ T cells from PBMCs. Interpreted using the paper, the cell subset or site label stands for: CD45RA+ positively selected. This TCR was sampled from a man between 18 and 35 years old in good health. Some clones in this sample may be carry-over from other donors' samples. The DNA reads as follows: TGTGCCAGCAGTCAGGGAGGCAGTATTGGGGGTAACTATGGCTACACCTTC. Its protein product is CASSQGGSIGGNYGYTF.